One and the same sample provided the 20 T cell receptor beta chains below, sequenced in a study of CD8 T cells in ankylosing spondylitis. TCRdb analysed the 5' RACE reads with MiXCR anew, one entry per CDR3 protein. Of approximately 260,000 distinct CDR3 sequences in the sample, approximately 9% were seen once. The sample taken for sequencing was blood, either unsorted or a sorted T cell fraction (not recorded which). All receptors derive from a male donor with ankylosing spondylitis or in good health (not recorded which).

In this sample, this clonotype turned up many times. J is TRBJ1-1 and V is TRBV15, with D possibly being TRBD1 (5 bases). The germline V gene has CDR1 LNHNV and CDR2 YYDKDF (reference sequence). The ends were cut back, 0 bases at V and 7 bases at J, with 15 bases in the middle. The CDR3 is 15 amino acids. This CDR3 reads CATSRDFSRGGEAFF. CDR3 DNA: TGTGCCACCAGCAGAGATTTTAGCCGCGGGGGTGAAGCTTTCTTT.

This clonotype came up a few times. The rearrangement links TRBV7-3 to TRBJ2-3; 7 bases fit TRBD2. Unmatched junction bases numbered 12, after V lost 5 bases and J lost 4 bases. Germline CDR1 is SGHTA and CDR2 is FQGTGA. The CDR3 contains 16 residues. This CDR3 is CASSKKGLPGADTQYF. In DNA, the CDR3 is TGTGCCAGCAGCAAAAAGGGACTACCGGGCGCAGATACGCAGTATTTT.

The chain employs TRBV30 and TRBJ2-2, with unresolved D. With 3 bases removed from V and 7 bases from J, the gap between germline ends came to 6 bases. CDR1 and CDR2 (germline): GTSNPN, SVGIG (reference sequence). This CDR3 is built from 11 residues. The CDR3 region is CAWSRGGELFF. The CDR3 nucleotides read TGTGCCTGGAGCCGCGGCGGGGAGCTGTTTTTT.

This clonotype was recorded at least ten times. The chain links TRBV20-1 to TRBJ2-5; possible D gene TRBD1, 5 bases. CDR1 DFQATT and CDR2 SNEGSKA come from the germline V gene (reference sequence). V shed 0 bases and J shed 5 bases, with 13 bases lying between them. This CDR3 spans 14 amino acids. Here the CDR3 DNA reads TGCAGTGCTAGAGATTGGGGCAGGGATGAGACCCAGTACTTC. Its translation: CSARDWGRDETQYF.

There are many counts of this clonotype. This chain connects TRBV20-1 to TRBJ2-7; no reliable D call. The V gene lost 6 bases and the J gene lost 0 bases, with 15 bases spanning the gap. This CDR3 comprises 14 residues. Germline V lookup: CDR1 DFQATT, CDR2 SNEGSKA (reference sequence). This CDR3 reads CSAGGSHSSYEQYF. The CDR3, as DNA: TGCAGTGCCGGTGGTTCGCACAGCTCCTACGAGCAGTACTTC.

In this sample, this clonotype turned up many times. The chain combines TRBV15 with TRBJ1-1, with a weak D call TRBD1 (5 bases). Germline-derived CDR1 and CDR2 are LNHNV and YYDKDF (reference sequence). V dropped 2 bases and J dropped 1 base, with 5 bases sitting between them. The CDR3 covers 13 residues. This chain's CDR3 is CATSRQGNTEAFF. The CDR3 DNA sequence: TGTGCCACCAGCAGACAGGGGAACACTGAAGCTTTCTTT.

This clonotype was seen repeatedly, ten times or more. The CDR3 nucleotides read TGTGCCAGCATGCCGGGTGGAGAGACCCAGTACTTC. This sequence encodes CASMPGGETQYF. The chain has TRBV12-3 or TRBV12-4 and TRBJ2-5; no clear D gene. CDR3 size: 12 residues. The V end was cut by 7 bases, the J end by 4 bases, with 10 bases between.

This clonotype was counted at least ten times. The chain combines TRBV5-1 with TRBJ2-7; unclear D gene. The CDR3 runs 15 residues. V lost 0 bases and J lost 0, with 10 bases in between. Germline-derived CDR1 and CDR2 are SGHRS and YFSETQ. The CDR3 nucleotides read TGCGCCAGCAGCTTGGTAGCAGGACGCTCCTACGAGCAGTACTTC. Amino acids: CASSLVAGRSYEQYF.

This clonotype was seen repeatedly, ten times or more. The chain combines TRBV5-6 with TRBJ2-3; 10 bases align to TRBD2. V lost 1 base, J lost 3 bases, and 5 bases stayed unmatched. From germline, CDR1 is SGHDT and CDR2 YYEEEE. The CDR3 is 16 amino acids. For the CDR3, the DNA is TGTGCCAGCAGCTTGATGAGCGGGAGGGGGACAGATACGCAGTATTTT. This translates into CASSLMSGRGTDTQYF.

This clonotype was detected ten times or more. The chain is built from TRBV7-8 and TRBJ2-1; 7 nucleotides align to TRBD1. The germline V gene encodes CDR1 SGHVS and CDR2 FQNEAQ. The CDR3 is 17 amino acids. The J segment lost 6 bases and the V segment lost 3 bases, leaving 14 bases of the junction unmatched. Here the CDR3 DNA reads TGTGCCAGCAGCTTCGGGACAGCTACTTTAAAGGGCAATGAGCAGTTCTTC. It codes for CASSFGTATLKGNEQFF.

This clonotype came up many times. The chain has TRBV7-2 and TRBJ2-1; D is uncertain. This CDR3 comprises 12 residues. Trimming removed 5 bases from V and 7 bases from J, with 9 bases in between. Germline loops: CDR1 SGHTA, CDR2 FQGNSA. This chain's CDR3 is CASSPLSNEQFF. CDR3 DNA: TGTGCCAGCAGCCCGCTCAGTAATGAGCAGTTCTTC.

This clonotype has only a few counts. The rearrangement links TRBV6-2 or TRBV6-3 to TRBJ2-7, with TRBD1 matching over 7 bases. The V segment lost 10 bases and the J segment 3 bases; nucleotides outside the gene matches: 9. The germline CDR1 and CDR2 sequences are MNHEY and SVGEGT. CDR3 length equals 13 residues. CDR3 amino acids: CATNGQGDYEQYF. CDR3 nucleotides: TGTGCCACCAACGGTCAGGGGGACTACGAGCAGTACTTC.

This clonotype showed up many times. The V gene is TRBV4-3, the J gene TRBJ1-2, with D tentatively TRBD1 (5 bases). Trimming took 0 bases from V and 8 from J, leaving 13 bases between them. The CDR3 runs 14 residues. The germline gives CDR1 LGHNA, CDR2 YSLEER. CDR3 protein: CASSQEVRDAGYTF. The CDR3 region has the DNA TGCGCCAGCAGCCAAGAAGTAAGGGACGCGGGCTACACCTTC.

This clonotype was found a few times. The V call is TRBV25-1, the J call TRBJ2-1, with TRBD2 as a possible D gene (5 bases). With 6 bases removed from V and 9 bases from J, the gap between germline ends came to 12 bases. The CDR3 loop spans 12 amino acids. Germline V gives CDR1 MGHDK, CDR2 SYGVNS. CDR3 DNA sequence: TGTGCCAGCAGAGCCGGGAATACTGAGCAGTTCTTC. Translated, it gives CASRAGNTEQFF.

This clonotype was seen a handful of times. The chain employs TRBV20-1 and TRBJ2-3; no reliable D call. With 4 bases removed from V and 0 bases from J, the gap between germline ends came to 11 bases. Germline CDR1 is DFQATT and CDR2 is SNEGSKA (reference sequence). This CDR3 is 14 amino acids long. DNA of the CDR3: TGCAGTGCTACTCAACTGGGAAGCACAGATACGCAGTATTTT. It codes for CSATQLGSTDTQYF.

This clonotype was counted many times. The rearrangement links TRBV20-1 to TRBJ1-3; D not certain. In germline, CDR1 is DFQATT, CDR2 SNEGSKA (reference sequence). Trimming left V 6 bases short and J 6 bases short, with 15 bases between. There are 13 residues in the CDR3. CDR3 in DNA: TGCAGTGCCCTAGGCCAGGTTGCAAACACCATATATTTT. Encoded protein: CSALGQVANTIYF.

The chain couples TRBV5-1 to TRBJ2-6, with TRBD1 as a possible D gene (5 bases). The length of the CDR3 is 17 residues. Per germline, CDR1 SGHRS and CDR2 YFSETQ. Deletions cut 0 bases from V and 1 base from J, with 11 bases between. CDR3 protein: CASSLGGVVSGANVLTF. CDR3 DNA: TGCGCCAGCAGCTTGGGGGGCGTTGTGTCTGGGGCCAACGTCCTGACTTTC.

J is TRBJ2-6 and V is TRBV4-1; D is perhaps TRBD1 (5 bases). The V gene's germline CDR1 is MGHRA and CDR2 YSYEKL. The V gene lost 0 bases and the J gene lost 0 bases, with 9 bases spanning the gap. The CDR3 has 17 residues. The CDR3 spells CASSQDGRASGANVLTF. CDR3 bases: TGCGCCAGCAGCCAAGACGGCAGGGCCTCTGGGGCCAACGTCCTGACTTTC.

This clonotype was detected only a few times. The chain combines TRBV7-2 with TRBJ2-7, with 9 bases aligning to TRBD2. The CDR3 is made up of 15 amino acids. The germline V gene encodes CDR1 SGHTA and CDR2 FQGNSA. V was clipped by 2 bases and J by 7 bases; unmatched bases: 9. The CDR3 sequence: CASSLFISGSSEQYF. The CDR3 DNA is TGTGCCAGCAGCTTATTCATTAGCGGGAGTAGTGAGCAGTACTTC.

The chain combines TRBV7-9 with TRBJ2-7, with D hard to call. Germline V lookup: CDR1 SEHNR, CDR2 FQNEAQ (reference sequence). This CDR3 is built from 13 residues. The germline V and J ends were trimmed by 4 bases and 3 bases, with 10 bases remaining between them. The CDR3 region is CASSSDGSYEQYF. In DNA, the CDR3 is TGTGCCAGCAGCTCCGATGGTAGCTACGAGCAGTACTTC.